These T cell receptor beta chains were read from a single sample in a study of OX40 agonist ivuxolimab in advanced cancers. TCRdb's copy holds only in-frame clones and misses some; the assay was immunoSEQ multiplex PCR. The sample lists approximately 72,000 clones, 75% to 85% occurring once. Source: CD4+ or CD8+ T cells sorted from blood, taken in a trial of the OX40 agonist ivuxolimab. Receptor source: an adult with an advanced solid tumor such as melanoma, head and neck, liver or kidney cancer. The CDR3 runs from the conserved cysteine through the conserved F or W. The D gene is left open where the match is weak. Not all rows give a size; the values are once, few, many and, for expanded clones, a class.

D,size,V,J,DNA,CDR3
TRBD1,-,TRBV6-1,TRBJ1-2,TGTGCCAGCAGTGGGGACAGGTACAGCTATGGCTACACCTTC,CASSGDRYSYGYTF
TRBD2,-,TRBV27,TRBJ2-7,TGTGCCAGCAGCAGCCTAGCGGGATCTGGGGAGCAGTACTTC,CASSSLAGSGEQYF
-,-,TRBV5-4,TRBJ2-7,TGTGCCAGCAGCTTGCCTAGTATCTCGGGCGAGCAGTACTTC,CASSLPSISGEQYF
TRBD1,medium-sized,TRBV5-1,TRBJ1-1,TGCGCCAGCATTCAGGGGGTCGGAATGAACACTGAAGCTTTCTTT,CASIQGVGMNTEAFF
-,-,TRBV7-3,TRBJ1-2,TGTGCCAGCAGCGCCGCCGGGACTGATTATGGCTACACCTTC,CASSAAGTDYGYTF
-,-,TRBV6-1,TRBJ2-1,TGTGCCAGCAGTGGGGCAAAGAGGAATGAGCAGTTCTTC,CASSGAKRNEQFF
-,-,TRBV27,TRBJ2-1,TGTGCCAGCAGTTTACAGCCAGCAGTCAATGAGCAGTTCTTC,CASSLQPAVNEQFF
TRBD1,-,TRBV7-2,TRBJ1-1,TGTGCCAGCAGCTCTCGGACAGGGGCTAACACTGAAGCTTTCTTT,CASSSRTGANTEAFF
-,-,TRBV27,TRBJ2-1,TGTGCCAGCAGGATCGGCCGGTCGAGCTCCTACAATGAGCAGTTCTTC,CASRIGRSSSYNEQFF
-,-,TRBV18,TRBJ1-3,TGTGCCAGCTCCGGACAGCCCCAAAACACCATATATTTT,CASSGQPQNTIYF
TRBD1,-,TRBV5-6,TRBJ1-2,TGTGCCAGCGGAACCGAGACAGGGACTTATGGCTACACCTTC,CASGTETGTYGYTF
TRBD2,-,TRBV6-1,TRBJ2-3,TGTGCCAGCAGTGAGTTAGCGGGAGAGGATTGGGCAGATACGCAGTATTTT,CASSELAGEDWADTQYF
TRBD1,-,TRBV27,TRBJ1-6,TGTGCCAGCTCTCCAACCGGGACAGTCAATTCACCCCTCCACTTT,CASSPTGTVNSPLHF
-,-,TRBV30,TRBJ2-5,TGTGCCTGGAGTCGCCGGGAGAAAGAGACCCAGTACTTC,CAWSRREKETQYF
TRBD2,-,TRBV6-5,TRBJ2-7,TGTGCCAGCAGTTACTTCCTTACTAGCGGCTACGAGCAGTACTTC,CASSYFLTSGYEQYF
TRBD1,few,TRBV2,TRBJ1-5,TGTGCCAGCAGGGATGGACAGGGGAGCAATCAGCCCCAGCATTTT,CASRDGQGSNQPQHF
-,-,TRBV18,TRBJ2-3,TGTGCCAGCTCACCTGGGGCGGGCGAGTCAGATACGCAGTATTTT,CASSPGAGESDTQYF
-,-,TRBV6-5,TRBJ2-7,TGTGCCAGCAGTTACAGGGGCCGCGAGCAGTACTTC,CASSYRGREQYF
-,-,TRBV7-2,TRBJ2-7,TGTGCCAGCAGGCCAGACAGTTCCGAGCAGTACTTC,CASRPDSSEQYF
TRBD1,-,TRBV18,TRBJ2-2,TGTGCCAGCTCACCACGGACCGGGACAGGAGATACCGGGGAGCTGTTTTTT,CASSPRTGTGDTGELFF
-,-,TRBV23-1,TRBJ2-1,TGCGCCAGCAGTCACGGGGGGCGGTACGGCTACAATGAGCAGTTCTTC,CASSHGGRYGYNEQFF
-,once,TRBV15,TRBJ2-5,TGTGCCACCAGCAGAGATGGGGGCAGGCGGGAGACCCAGTACTTC,CATSRDGGRRETQYF